Reported below is one TCR beta chain. TCRdb reanalysed the RACE reads using MiXCR and keeps one entry per CDR3 protein. This sample has 95,000 to 150,000 distinct CDR3 sequences, with roughly 13% found just once. The data originate from a study of human T cells and chemical hapten exposure. The CDR3 has 14 residues. V was pared by 6 bases and J by 5 bases, with 6 bases of the junction left unmatched. The germline V gene has CDR1 WNHNN and CDR2 SYGVQD (reference sequence). Time point described: patch test 1, 2 weeks after DPC sensitization. Treatment of the sample: therapeutic diphenylcyclopropenone sensitization with weekly scalp DPC.

The chain uses TRBV10-1 and TRBJ2-1, with 8 bases aligning to TRBD2. This receptor was taken from a man younger than 35 with alopecia areata. Some clones in this sample may be carry-over from other donors' samples. The input for sequencing was whole blood, taken in connection with sensitization to the hapten diphenylcyclopropenone (DPC). CDR3 residues: CASSIAGTDNEQFF. The CDR3 DNA follows: TGCGCCAGCAGCATAGCGGGGACCGACAATGAGCAGTTCTTC.